Listed below are T cell receptor beta chains from one sample, sequenced in a study of lymphopenia after photon versus proton radiotherapy. Assay used: immunoSEQ multiplex PCR; TCRdb lists only in-frame clones, some missing. The table lists some 55,000 clones, 75% to 90% of them singletons. The material was peripheral blood, obtained from a patient treated with photon-based radiotherapy. Receptors originate from a man aged 35-49 years with gastric cancer. Each CDR3 is given with its conserved first and last residue. The D gene is left open where the match is weak. Some rows mark clone size as missing; the rest say once, few, many or name a class of expanded clone.

v_gene	d_gene	abundance	j_gene	CDR3nt	CDR3aa
TRBV2	TRBD1	NA	TRBJ2-7	TGTGCCAGCAGCCCTAGGACAGGGGCCTACGAGCAGTACTTC	CASSPRTGAYEQYF
TRBV19	NA	NA	TRBJ2-3	TGTGCCAGTAGTATCGGTGGGATCACAGATACGCAGTATTTT	CASSIGGITDTQYF
TRBV7-3	NA	NA	TRBJ1-1	TGTGCCAGCAGCGATGGAGGGATGAGTACTGAAGCTTTCTTT	CASSDGGMSTEAFF
TRBV9	TRBD1	NA	TRBJ2-6	TGTGCCAGCAGCGTAGGCGGGACAGGGCCTGGGGCCAACGTCCTGACTTTC	CASSVGGTGPGANVLTF
TRBV2	NA	NA	TRBJ1-6	TGTGCCAGCAGTGCGGGAGGGGGGGGGCTTAGTTCACCCCTCCACTTT	CASSAGGGGLSSPLHF
TRBV5-4	TRBD2	NA	TRBJ2-7	TGTGCCAGCAGCTACACTAGCGGGGGGGCCTACGAGCAGTACTTC	CASSYTSGGAYEQYF
TRBV6-5	NA	once	TRBJ1-1	TGTGCCAGCAGTTACAGTGGGGGAGCTTTCTTT	CASSYSGGAFF
TRBV11-1	NA	NA	TRBJ1-2	TGTGCCAGCAGCTCCCAGGAGCGGGGCGCGAACTATGGCTACACCTTC	CASSSQERGANYGYTF
TRBV7-9	NA	NA	TRBJ2-2	TGTGCCAGCAGCTTTTGGGGCAGGGCGGCCACCGGGGAGCTGTTTTTT	CASSFWGRAATGELFF
TRBV7-9	TRBD1	NA	TRBJ2-7	TGTGCCAGCAGCTTAGTTCTGGACAGGCCCTACGAGCAGTACTTC	CASSLVLDRPYEQYF
TRBV27	NA	NA	TRBJ2-1	TGTGCCAGCAGTCCCTACGTCGGGTCCTACAATGAGCAGTTCTTC	CASSPYVGSYNEQFF
TRBV19	TRBD1	few	TRBJ1-6	TGTGCCAGTAGGGACAGGGGAATAAGTTCACCCCTCCACTTT	CASRDRGISSPLHF
TRBV7-9	TRBD1	NA	TRBJ2-2	TGTGCCAGCACCCTCCGGGGACAGGGGGCCGGGGAGCTGTTTTTT	CASTLRGQGAGELFF
TRBV18	TRBD1	once	TRBJ2-1	TGTGCCAGCTCACCGGCGACAGGGGACAATGAGCAGTTCTTC	CASSPATGDNEQFF
TRBV29-1	NA	NA	TRBJ2-5	TGCAGCGTTGAAGTGGAGACCCAGTACTTC	CSVEVETQYF
TRBV5-1	NA	NA	TRBJ2-5	TGCGCCAGCAGCCTGGACAGTCGGGGGGAGACCCAGTACTTC	CASSLDSRGETQYF
TRBV7-3	TRBD2	NA	TRBJ2-3	TGTGCCAGCTCGACTAGCGGGGGGGCTGCAGATACGCAGTATTTT	CASSTSGGAADTQYF
TRBV19	NA	NA	TRBJ2-2	TGTGCCAGTAGTATAGGGGGCGTCGGCACCGGGGAGCTGTTTTTT	CASSIGGVGTGELFF
TRBV7-2	NA	NA	TRBJ2-3	TGTGCCAGCAGCCCAAACCCGGAAGATACGCAGTATTTT	CASSPNPEDTQYF